The 2 T cell receptor beta chains given below trace back to one sample, sequenced in a study of shared clonotypes between healthy human individuals. The method was immunoSEQ multiplex PCR; TCRdb's version includes in-frame clones alone and lacks a portion of them. The data contain roughly 2,300,000 clones, less than 95% of them seen just once; the ten biggest clones take up more than 0.35%. The specimen was naive CD4+ T cells from PBMCs. The subset here: CD45RA+ positively selected. Receptors originate from a man between 18 and 29 years old in good health. Some clones in this sample may be carry-over from other donors' samples.

This rearrangement joins TRBV27 to TRBJ1-2; D unclear. Germline V gene lookup returns CDR1 MNHEY and CDR2 SMNVEV (reference sequence). The ends were cut back, 1 base at V and 5 bases at J, with 8 bases in the middle. The CDR3 runs 13 residues. CDR3 sequence reads: CASSLYSGYGYTF. In DNA form, the CDR3 reads TGTGCCAGCAGTTTATACAGCGGTTATGGCTACACCTTC.

This chain connects TRBV11-2 to TRBJ2-5; TRBD1 might be the D (6 bases). The V and J ends lost 5 bases and 0 bases respectively, with 19 bases between them. Germline CDR1 and CDR2: SGHAT and FQNNGV. The CDR3 consists of 17 residues. The CDR3 region has the DNA TGTGCCAGCAGCCCTCTATGGGGGCCCGGGTACCAAGAGACCCAGTACTTC. It codes for CASSPLWGPGYQETQYF.